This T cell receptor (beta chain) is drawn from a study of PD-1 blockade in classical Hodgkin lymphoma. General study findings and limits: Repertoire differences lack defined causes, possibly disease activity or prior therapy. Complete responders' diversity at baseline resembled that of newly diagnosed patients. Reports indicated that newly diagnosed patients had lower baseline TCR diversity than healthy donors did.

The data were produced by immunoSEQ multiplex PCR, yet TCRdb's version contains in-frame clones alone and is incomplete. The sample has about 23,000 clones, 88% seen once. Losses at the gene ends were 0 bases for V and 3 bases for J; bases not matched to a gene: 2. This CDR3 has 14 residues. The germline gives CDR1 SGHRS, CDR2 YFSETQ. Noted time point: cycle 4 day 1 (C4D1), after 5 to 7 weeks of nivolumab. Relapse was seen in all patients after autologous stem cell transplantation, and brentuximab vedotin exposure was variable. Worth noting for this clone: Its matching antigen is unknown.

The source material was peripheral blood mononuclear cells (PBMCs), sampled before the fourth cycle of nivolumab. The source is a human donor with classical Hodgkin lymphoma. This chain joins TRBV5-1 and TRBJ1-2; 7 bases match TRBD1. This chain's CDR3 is CASSLEGQYYGYTF. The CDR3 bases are TGCGCCAGCAGCTTGGAGGGACAGTACTATGGCTACACCTTC.